This TCR beta chain was observed in a study of shared clonotypes between healthy human individuals. Study observations and caveats: An anticipated effect of sequencing depth on clonotype sharing among donors was recognized.

CDR1 and CDR2 from the germline V gene are MNHEY and SMNVEV (reference sequence). The CDR3 spans 16 residues. With V trimmed by 5 bases and J by 5 bases, 7 bases remained unmatched. Data came from immunoSEQ multiplex PCR; TCRdb stores just in-frame clones and leaves some out. The table lists approximately 95,000 clones, 67% of them singletons. A remark on this clone: What it binds is not known.

The sample consisted of memory CD8+ T cells sorted from blood. The sample's subset: CD45RO+ cells pooled with CCR7-negative TemRA cells. The chain carries TRBV27 and TRBJ2-5, with TRBD2 matching 14 bases. The TCR originated in a man aged 25-40 years in good health. The CDR3 protein is CASSMGLAGVAETQYF. CDR3 DNA sequence: TGTGCCAGCAGTATGGGACTAGCGGGAGTCGCGGAGACCCAGTACTTC.